Shown below are 10 T cell receptor beta chains from a single sample sequenced in a study of identical twins. Using its own MiXCR run on the 5' RACE reads, TCRdb lists one record per CDR3 protein. Of about 530,000 distinct CDR3 sequences in the sample, around 24% were seen once. The data were also submitted as part of a second study, on yellow fever vaccine responses in identical twins.

The sample comprised CD4+ T cells sorted from blood. These receptor sequences come from a woman younger than 30 in good health.

Many counts were recorded for this clonotype. V is TRBV5-1 and J is TRBJ1-1; TRBD1 matches 9 bases. This CDR3 has 13 amino acids. The ends lost 2 bases at V and 5 bases at J; junction bases unmatched: 1. CDR1 is SGHRS and CDR2 is YFSETQ in the germline V gene. Here the CDR3 reads CASSLQGATEAFF. In nucleotides, the CDR3 is TGCGCCAGCAGCTTACAGGGGGCGACTGAAGCTTTCTTT. The full variable domain, with the rest looked up from reference TRBV5-1 and TRBJ1-1, is KAGVTQTPRYLIKTRGQQVTLSCSPISGHRSVSWYQQTPGQGLQFLFEYFSETQRNKGNFPGRFSGRQFSNSRSEMNVSTLELGDSALYLCASSLQGATEAFFGQGTRLTVV.

The chain links TRBV10-1 to TRBJ2-3; the match to TRBD2 covers 7 bases. The germline CDR1 and CDR2 sequences are WNHNN and SYGVQD (reference sequence). This CDR3 spans 15 amino acids. V lost 0 bases to trimming and J lost 8 bases; unmatched junction nucleotides: 8. CDR3 in amino acids: CASSESPRGRATQYF. The DNA for the CDR3 is TGCGCCAGCAGTGAGTCTCCCCGGGGGAGGGCTACGCAGTATTTT.

Comment on this clonotype: One junction end does not reproduce the germline sequence, and a read error may be involved. The chain has TRBV5-1 and TRBJ2-1; 9 bases align to TRBD2. CDR1 is SGHRS, CDR2 YFSETQ, per germline. This CDR3 spans 15 amino acids. CDR3 coding DNA: TGCGCCAGCAGCTCTGGGACTAGCTCCCACAATGAGCAGTTCTTC. It yields the protein CASSSGTSSHNEQFF.

V gene TRBV12-5 combines with J gene TRBJ2-7, with D possibly matching TRBD1 (5 bases). Between the trimmed V and J ends, which lost 1 base and 3 bases, there was a span of 10 bases. Germline V lookup: CDR1 LGHNT, CDR2 FRNRAP. The CDR3 has 14 residues. The CDR3 nucleotides are TGTGCTAGTGGTTTGGGGGGCTCGAGCTACGAGCAGTACTTC. Protein: CASGLGGSSYEQYF.

This clonotype was counted between two and nine times. The chain joins TRBV3-1 to TRBJ2-7; TRBD1 or TRBD2 may be the D gene (5 bases each). Germline CDR1 reads LGHDT; CDR2 reads YNNKEL (reference sequence). V gave up 4 bases and J gave up 3 bases, with 16 bases separating them. CDR3 length: 15 amino acids. CDR3 amino acids: CASSPGPDPDYEQYV. DNA for the CDR3: TGTGCCAGCAGCCCGGGACCCGACCCAGACTACGAGCAGTACGTC.

V and J are TRBV7-3 and TRBJ2-3; 7 bases line up with TRBD1. With 0 bases clipped from V and 2 bases from J, the junction kept 5 bases outside the gene matches. CDR3 length equals 16 residues. Germline CDR1 is SGHTA and CDR2 is FQGTGA. As DNA, the CDR3 is TGTGCCAGCAGCTTAACGTCGGGACAGCCCACAGATACGCAGTATTTT. It translates to CASSLTSGQPTDTQYF.

This chain uses TRBV12-3 or TRBV12-4 with TRBJ2-4, with 7 bases fitting TRBD1. The CDR3 has 17 residues. V shed 7 bases and J 9 bases; nucleotides not matched to a gene: 21. The CDR3 reads CASTKSVHDRAQSIQYF. The CDR3 region has the DNA TGTGCCAGCACAAAGTCGGTCCATGACAGGGCCCAGAGCATTCAGTACTTC.

This chain links TRBV29-1 with TRBJ2-3; no definite D call. Germline V gene sequence: CDR1 SQVTM, CDR2 ANQGSEA. The CDR3 covers 11 residues. Trimming removed 4 bases from V and 7 bases from J, with 9 bases in between. CDR3 DNA: TGCAGCGTTGTCTATAGCAATACGCAGTATTTT. This sequence encodes CSVVYSNTQYF.

A few counts support this clonotype. The chain joins TRBV12-3 or TRBV12-4 to TRBJ1-4; possible D gene TRBD1, 5 bases. This CDR3 spans 16 amino acids. V lost 1 base and J 5 bases, leaving 14 bases between the germline ends. The CDR3 here is CASSLGQGLTNEKLFF. The CDR3 bases are TGTGCCAGCAGTTTAGGTCAGGGTTTGACGAATGAAAAACTGTTTTTT.

The chain joins TRBV7-9 to TRBJ2-5, with TRBD2 as a possible D gene (5 bases). The germline V gene has CDR1 SEHNR and CDR2 FQNEAQ (reference sequence). Trimming stripped 1 base from V and 1 base from J, with 10 bases between. There are 15 residues in the CDR3. The DNA of the CDR3 is TGTGCCAGCAGCTTAGAGGGAGCAGGCCAAGAGACCCAGTACTTC. It encodes CASSLEGAGQETQYF.